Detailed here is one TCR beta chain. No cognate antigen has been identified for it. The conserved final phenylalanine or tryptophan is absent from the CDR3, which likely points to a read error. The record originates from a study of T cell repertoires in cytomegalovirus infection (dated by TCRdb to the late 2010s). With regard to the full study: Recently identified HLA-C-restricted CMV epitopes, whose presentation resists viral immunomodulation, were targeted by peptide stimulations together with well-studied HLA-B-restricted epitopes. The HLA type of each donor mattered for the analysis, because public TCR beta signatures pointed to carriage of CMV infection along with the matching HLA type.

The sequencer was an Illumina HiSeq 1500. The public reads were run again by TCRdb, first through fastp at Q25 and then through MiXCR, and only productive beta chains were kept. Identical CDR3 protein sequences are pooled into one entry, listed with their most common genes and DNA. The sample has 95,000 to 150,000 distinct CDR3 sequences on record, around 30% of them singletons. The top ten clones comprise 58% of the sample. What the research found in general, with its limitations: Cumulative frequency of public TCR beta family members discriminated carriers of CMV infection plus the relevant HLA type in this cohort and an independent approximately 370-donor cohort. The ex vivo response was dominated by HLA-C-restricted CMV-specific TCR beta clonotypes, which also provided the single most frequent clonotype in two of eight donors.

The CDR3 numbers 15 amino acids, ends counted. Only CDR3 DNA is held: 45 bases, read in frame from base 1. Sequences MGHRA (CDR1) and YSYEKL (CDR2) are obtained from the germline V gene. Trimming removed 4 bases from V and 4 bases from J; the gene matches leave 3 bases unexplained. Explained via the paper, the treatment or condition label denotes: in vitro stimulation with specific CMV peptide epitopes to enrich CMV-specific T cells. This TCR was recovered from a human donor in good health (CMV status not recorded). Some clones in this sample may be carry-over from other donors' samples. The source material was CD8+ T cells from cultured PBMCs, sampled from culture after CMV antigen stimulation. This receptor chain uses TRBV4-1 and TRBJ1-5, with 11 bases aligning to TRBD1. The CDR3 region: CASSPWDRGNQPQHL. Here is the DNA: TGCGCCAGCAGCCCCTGGGACAGGGGGAATCAGCCCCAGCATTTA.